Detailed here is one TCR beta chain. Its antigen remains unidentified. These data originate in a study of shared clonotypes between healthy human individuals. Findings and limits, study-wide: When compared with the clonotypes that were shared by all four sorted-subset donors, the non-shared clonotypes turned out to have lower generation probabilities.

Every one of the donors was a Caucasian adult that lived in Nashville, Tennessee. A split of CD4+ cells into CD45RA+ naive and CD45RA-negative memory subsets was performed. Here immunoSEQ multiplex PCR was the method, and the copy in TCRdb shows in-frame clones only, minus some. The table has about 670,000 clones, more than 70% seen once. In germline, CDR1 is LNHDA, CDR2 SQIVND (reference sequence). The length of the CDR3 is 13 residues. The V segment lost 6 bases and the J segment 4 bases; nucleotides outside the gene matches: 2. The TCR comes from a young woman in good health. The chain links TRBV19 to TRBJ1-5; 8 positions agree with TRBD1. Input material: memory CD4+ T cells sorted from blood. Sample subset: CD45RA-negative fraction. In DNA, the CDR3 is TGTGCCAGTAGGAACAGGGGGAATCAGCCCCAGCATTTT. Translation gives CASRNRGNQPQHF.